The entry that follows covers one T cell receptor (beta chain) sequence. The source of the sample is a study of OX40 agonist ivuxolimab in advanced cancers. The germline V gene has CDR1 MNHEY and CDR2 SMNVEV (reference sequence). The CDR3 loop spans 14 amino acids. V lost 1 base to trimming and J lost 2 bases, with 9 bases between them. Repertoires were generated with immunoSEQ multiplex PCR, while TCRdb's copy carries only in-frame clones and drops some. The sample records tens of thousands of clones, around 80% being singletons. The receptor was isolated from an adult with an advanced solid tumor such as melanoma, head and neck, liver or kidney cancer. The sequences come from CD4+ or CD8+ T cells sorted from blood, collected in a trial of the OX40 agonist ivuxolimab. The chain recombines TRBV27 with TRBJ2-7, with D perhaps matching TRBD2 (6 bases). The DNA of the CDR3 is TGTGCCAGCAGTTTATTCGCGGGGCCCTACGAGCAGTACTTC. It encodes CASSLFAGPYEQYF.